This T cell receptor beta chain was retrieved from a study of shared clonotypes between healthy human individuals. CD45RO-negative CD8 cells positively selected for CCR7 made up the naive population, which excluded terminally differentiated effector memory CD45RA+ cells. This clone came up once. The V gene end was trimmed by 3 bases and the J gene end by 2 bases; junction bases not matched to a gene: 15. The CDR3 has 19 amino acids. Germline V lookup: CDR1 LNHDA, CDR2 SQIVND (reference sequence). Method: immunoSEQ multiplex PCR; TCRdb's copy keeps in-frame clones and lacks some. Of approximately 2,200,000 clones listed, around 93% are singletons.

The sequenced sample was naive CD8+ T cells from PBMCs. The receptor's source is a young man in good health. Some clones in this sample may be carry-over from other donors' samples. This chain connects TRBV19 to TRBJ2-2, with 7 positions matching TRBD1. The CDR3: CASSMIPRHEGANTGELFF. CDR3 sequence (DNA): TGTGCCAGTAGTATGATACCCCGCCATGAGGGGGCAAACACCGGGGAGCTGTTTTTT.